This passage covers 13 T cell receptor beta chains from one sample sequenced in a study of blood T cell repertoires in COVID-19. Assay: immunoSEQ multiplex PCR; the TCRdb copy retains only in-frame clones and omits some. Here the sample spans a few hundred thousand clones, around 84% being singletons. Sequencing was carried out using peripheral blood. The receptors come from a woman aged 40 to 50 who had recovered from COVID-19.

This clone was observed at least ten times. The chain has TRBV7-9 and TRBJ1-5, with D unclear. The length of the CDR3 is 16 residues. Germline V gene lookup returns CDR1 SEHNR and CDR2 FQNEAQ (reference sequence). Trimming stripped 2 bases from V and 4 bases from J, with 15 bases between. This CDR3 is CASSLWPASSNQPQHF. In DNA, the CDR3 is TGTGCCAGCAGCTTATGGCCTGCTAGCTCTAATCAGCCCCAGCATTTT.

The V call is TRBV3-1 (or the pseudogene TRBV3-2), the J call TRBJ2-3; TRBD2 matches 10 bases. V lost 4 bases and J lost 6; bases outside the gene matches: 7. The CDR3 loop spans 15 amino acids. The germline V gene encodes CDR1 LGHDT and CDR2 YNNKEL (reference sequence). CDR3 DNA sequence: TGTGCCAGCAGCCCCCTAGCGGGGGAGGGGGATACGCAGTATTTT. Translated, it gives CASSPLAGEGDTQYF.

This clone was detected only once. The chain combines TRBV30 with TRBJ1-4; D is possibly TRBD1 (6 bases). The CDR3 loop spans 13 amino acids. Germline lookup yields CDR1 GTSNPN and CDR2 SVGIG (reference sequence). CDR3 DNA sequence: TGTGCGGGAGGGGGGCATTGGAATGAAAAACTGTTTTTT. Translation: CAGGGHWNEKLFF.

The chain couples TRBV7-8 to TRBJ2-3; 11 nucleotides agree with TRBD2. This CDR3 has 16 residues. Germline CDR1 and CDR2: SGHVS and FQNEAQ. Trimming cost V 9 bases and J 0 bases; bases outside gene matches: 8. The chain's CDR3 is CASYWGLAASTDTQYF. The CDR3 nucleotides read TGTGCCAGTTACTGGGGACTAGCGGCGAGCACAGATACGCAGTATTTT.

The chain carries TRBV12-3 or TRBV12-4 and TRBJ2-2; D may be TRBD1 (6 bases). This CDR3 is 13 amino acids long. Trimming removed 5 bases at V and 4 bases at J, with 8 bases between. DNA for the CDR3: TGTGCCAGCAGTCCAGGGGTCACCGGGGAGCTGTTTTTT. This translates into CASSPGVTGELFF.

J is TRBJ1-3 and V is TRBV5-1; 8 bases align to TRBD1. J lost 4 bases, V lost 4 bases, and 4 bases had no gene match. Germline CDR1 is SGHRS and CDR2 is YFSETQ. The CDR3 sequence is 14 residues long. As DNA, the CDR3 is TGCGCCAGCAGCGAGGGGACAGGAGGAAACACCATATATTTT. It is translated as CASSEGTGGNTIYF.

The gene calls are TRBV9 and TRBJ1-2, with D perhaps matching TRBD1 (5 bases). V was clipped by 3 bases and J by 3 bases, with 15 bases between them. Germline V gives CDR1 SGDLS, CDR2 YYNGEE. This CDR3 comprises 15 residues. CDR3 sequence reads: CASSAAGTPHYGYTF. The CDR3 nucleotides are TGTGCCAGCAGCGCCGCGGGGACCCCTCACTATGGCTACACCTTC.

This clone was counted between two and nine times. One junction end disagrees with the germline gene, perhaps due to a read error. The J gene is TRBJ1-3, the V gene TRBV19, with 8 bases aligning to TRBD1. Germline V gene data show CDR1 as LNHDA and CDR2 as SQIVND (reference sequence). This CDR3 region has 15 residues. CDR3 coding DNA: TGTGCCAGTAGCATAGACAGGGGCGCTGGAAACACCATATATTTT. It encodes CASSIDRGAGNTIYF.

The chain is built from TRBV5-4 and TRBJ1-1; 9 bases map to TRBD1. The V and J ends lost 6 bases and 4 bases, in that order; junction bases with no gene match: 7. Germline V gene sequence: CDR1 SGHNT, CDR2 YYREEE (reference sequence). This CDR3 region has 14 residues. The CDR3 DNA reads TGTGCCAGCACCGGAGGACAGGGGAGCACTGAAGCTTTCTTT. Its translation is CASTGGQGSTEAFF.

J is TRBJ1-5 and V is TRBV2; no clear D. Trimming took 5 bases from V and 0 from J, leaving 23 bases between them. Germline values: CDR1 SNHLY, CDR2 FYNNEI. The CDR3 extends over 19 amino acids. The CDR3 here is CASSPTPGFHPYSNQPQHF. The DNA for the CDR3 is TGTGCCAGCAGTCCAACGCCGGGATTTCACCCCTATAGCAATCAGCCCCAGCATTTT.

This chain uses TRBV7-9 with TRBJ2-7; 8 bases are shared with TRBD1. This CDR3 contains 16 residues. Germline values: CDR1 SEHNR, CDR2 FQNEAQ (reference sequence). Trimming removed 4 bases from V and 4 bases from J; junction bases left unmatched: 12. The CDR3 loop reads CASSYQGAPRRYEQYF. The DNA of the CDR3 is TGTGCCAGCAGCTATCAGGGGGCGCCCCGGAGATACGAGCAGTACTTC.

This chain connects TRBV6-5 to TRBJ2-3, with 10 bases lining up with TRBD1. With V trimmed by 6 bases and J by 1 base, 4 bases remained unmatched. CDR1 is MNHEY and CDR2 is SVGAGI in the germline V gene. The CDR3 runs to 15 residues. CDR3 protein: CASSRDRGGTDTQYF. The DNA of the CDR3 is TGTGCCAGCAGCCGGGACAGGGGAGGCACAGATACGCAGTATTTT.

This sequence joins TRBV19 and TRBJ2-7; tentative D call: TRBD1 (6 bases). The V end was cut by 5 bases, the J end by 2 bases, with 13 bases between. CDR1 is LNHDA, CDR2 SQIVND, per germline (reference sequence). The length of the CDR3 is 14 residues. The CDR3, as DNA: TGTGCCAGTAGTTCCCAGACAGGTCCCTACGAGCAGTACTTC. This sequence encodes CASSSQTGPYEQYF. Looking up the rest from reference TRBV19 and TRBJ2-7 gives the full variable domain: DGGITQSPKYLFRKEGQNVTLSCEQNLNHDAMYWYRQDPGQGLRLIYYSQIVNDFQKGDIAEGYSVSREKKESFPLTVTSAQKNPTAFYLCASSSQTGPYEQYFGPGTRLTVT.